Shown below are 21 T cell receptor beta chains from a single sample sequenced in a study of blood T cell repertoires in COVID-19. Clones were sequenced by immunoSEQ multiplex PCR, and TCRdb holds only the in-frame ones, with some missing. The sample lists about 150,000 clones; roughly 90% were seen once. Sequenced material: PBMCs or T cells enriched from blood (not recorded which). All receptors derive from a man aged 50 to 59 who had recovered from COVID-19.

Only one count was recorded for this clone. The J gene is TRBJ2-2, the V gene TRBV24-1; D is perhaps TRBD1 (6 bases). The CDR3 loop spans 15 amino acids. In germline, CDR1 is KGHDR, CDR2 SFDVKD. V lost 4 bases to trimming and J lost 1 base, with 9 bases between them. In nucleotides, the CDR3 is TGTGCCACCAGTGAACCGGGACAGAACACCGGGGAGCTGTTTTTT. Amino acids: CATSEPGQNTGELFF.

This clone has more than one count but fewer than ten. The chain has TRBV5-1 and TRBJ2-1; 13 positions match TRBD2. The germline V gene encodes CDR1 SGHRS and CDR2 YFSETQ. With 4 bases clipped from V and 4 bases from J, the junction kept 8 bases outside the gene matches. The CDR3 has 17 residues. The CDR3 bases are TGCGCCAGCAGCACTGACGGACTAGCGGGGGAATACAATGAGCAGTTCTTC. Encoded protein: CASSTDGLAGEYNEQFF.

The V call is TRBV18, the J call TRBJ1-2, with D unresolved. This CDR3 contains 14 residues. The ends were cut back, 2 bases at V and 2 bases at J, with 9 bases in the middle. The germline gives CDR1 KGHSH, CDR2 LQKENI. The CDR3, as DNA: TGTGCCAGCTCACCAGGGCTTCAAAACTATGGCTACACCTTC. Translation gives CASSPGLQNYGYTF.

The chain uses TRBV9 and TRBJ1-1; TRBD1 might be the D (6 bases). CDR1 SGDLS and CDR2 YYNGEE come from the germline V gene. This CDR3 spans 16 amino acids. With 4 bases removed from V and 0 bases from J, the gap between germline ends came to 16 bases. The CDR3 nucleotides read TGTGCCAGCAGCACCCCGTCGGGGGGCGTGAACACTGAAGCTTTCTTT. Encoded protein: CASSTPSGGVNTEAFF.

This sequence joins TRBV19 and TRBJ1-3, with 8 bases lining up with TRBD1. With V trimmed by 4 bases and J by 0 bases, 8 bases remained unmatched. The length of the CDR3 is 17 residues. Germline loops: CDR1 LNHDA, CDR2 SQIVND (reference sequence). CDR3 in DNA: TGTGCCAGTAGTACCCTCACAGGGGGTCTCTCTGGAAACACCATATATTTT. Its protein is CASSTLTGGLSGNTIYF.

The chain couples TRBV3-1 (or the pseudogene TRBV3-2) to TRBJ1-1; D might be TRBD1 (6 bases). This CDR3 comprises 18 residues. Deletions cut 2 bases from V and 1 base from J, with 20 bases between. Germline loops: CDR1 LGHDT, CDR2 YNNKEL (reference sequence). CDR3 coding DNA: TGTGCCAGCAGCCAACACCTCGGGACAAATGGCCCGAACACTGAAGCTTTCTTT. Translation gives CASSQHLGTNGPNTEAFF.

This clone was counted only a few times. The rearrangement uses TRBV6-2 or TRBV6-3 and TRBJ2-7; the match to TRBD2 covers 7 bases. There are 16 residues in the CDR3. V gave up 6 bases and J gave up 0 bases; unmatched junction bases: 11. Germline CDR1 and CDR2: MNHEY and SVGEGT. CDR3 coding DNA: TGTGCCAGCAGCCGGACCCGTAGCGGGCCCTCCTACGAGCAGTACTTC. Its protein is CASSRTRSGPSYEQYF.

V usage is TRBV3-1 (or the pseudogene TRBV3-2) and J usage is TRBJ1-1, with no clear D. The V gene lost 6 bases and the J gene lost 0 bases, with 5 bases spanning the gap. The CDR3 contains 12 residues. Germline CDR1 reads LGHDT; CDR2 reads YNNKEL (reference sequence). In DNA form, the CDR3 reads TGTGCCAGCAGGTCCATGAACACTGAAGCTTTCTTT. Translating gives CASRSMNTEAFF.

The CDR3 sequence: CAWSSETPEAFF. Here the CDR3 DNA reads TGTGCCTGGAGTTCTGAGACTCCTGAAGCTTTCTTT. V usage is TRBV30 and J usage is TRBJ1-1; no clear D. The V end lost 2 bases, the J end lost 6 bases, and 10 bases lay between the germline ends. The CDR3 sequence is 12 residues long. The germline V gene has CDR1 GTSNPN and CDR2 SVGIG (reference sequence).

Many counts were recorded for this clone. V usage is TRBV27 and J usage is TRBJ2-5; TRBD2 agrees at 9 bases. From germline, CDR1 is MNHEY and CDR2 SMNVEV (reference sequence). The CDR3 spans 16 residues. The V and J ends lost 0 bases and 6 bases, in that order; junction bases with no gene match: 8. The CDR3 DNA is TGTGCCAGCAGTTTATCAGGCAGCGGGGGGTCGAAGACCCAGTACTTC. Protein: CASSLSGSGGSKTQYF.

V and J are TRBV27 and TRBJ1-6, with D possibly TRBD1 on 6 matching bases. Germline CDR1 reads MNHEY; CDR2 reads SMNVEV (reference sequence). V was trimmed by 6 bases and J by 7 bases, leaving 16 bases between them. CDR3 length: 15 amino acids. This CDR3 is CASRGRRTENSPLHF. DNA for the CDR3: TGTGCCAGCAGGGGACGTCGGACAGAAAATTCACCCCTCCACTTT.

CDR3 nucleotide sequence: TGTGCCAGCAGTACCAACCCCAGGGGCCCCGAAAAACTGTTTTTT. It is translated as CASSTNPRGPEKLFF. The chain couples TRBV28 to TRBJ1-4, with a possible D match to TRBD1 (6 bases). The CDR3 extends over 15 amino acids. V was pared by 5 bases and J by 8 bases, with 18 bases between. From germline, CDR1 is MDHEN and CDR2 SYDVKM.

This chain uses TRBV5-1 with TRBJ2-3, with D perhaps TRBD2 (5 bases). Germline lookup yields CDR1 SGHRS and CDR2 YFSETQ. The CDR3 has 14 residues. With 3 bases removed from V and 5 bases from J, the gap between germline ends came to 13 bases. The CDR3 loop is CASSWSGLRDTQYF. CDR3 bases: TGCGCCAGCAGCTGGAGCGGCTTGAGAGATACGCAGTATTTT. Full variable domain (rest looked up from reference TRBV5-1 and TRBJ2-3): KAGVTQTPRYLIKTRGQQVTLSCSPISGHRSVSWYQQTPGQGLQFLFEYFSETQRNKGNFPGRFSGRQFSNSRSEMNVSTLELGDSALYLCASSWSGLRDTQYFGPGTRLTVL.

J is TRBJ2-7 and V is TRBV6-2 or TRBV6-3; 8 nucleotides match TRBD2. This CDR3 contains 14 residues. Per the germline V gene, CDR1 is MNHEY and CDR2 is SVGEGT. With V trimmed by 5 bases and J by 3 bases, 6 bases remained unmatched. CDR3 amino acids: CASSPGLGNYEQYF. In DNA form, the CDR3 reads TGTGCCAGCAGTCCGGGACTAGGGAACTACGAGCAGTACTTC.

On this clone: At the DNA level, this CDR3 is encoded by other sequences in the same sample as well. Here the CDR3 DNA reads TGTGCCAGCAGCCTCGACAGGGGCTATGGCTACACCTTC. Its protein product is CASSLDRGYGYTF. V and J are TRBV7-3 and TRBJ1-2; TRBD1 matches at 8 bases. The J segment lost 4 bases and the V segment lost 5 bases, leaving 3 bases of the junction unmatched. The germline CDR1 and CDR2 sequences are SGHTA and FQGTGA. The CDR3 length is 13 residues.

The V call is TRBV12-3 or TRBV12-4, the J call TRBJ2-1; the D is unclear. Trimming took off 3 bases at V and 8 bases at J, with 11 bases between the two ends. The CDR3 covers 13 residues. CDR3: CASSFEAIDEQFF. CDR3 nucleotides: TGTGCCAGCAGTTTCGAGGCTATCGATGAGCAGTTCTTC.

The V gene is TRBV24-1, the J gene TRBJ2-5; 7 bases fit TRBD1. The CDR3 has 15 amino acids. V lost 0 bases, J lost 1 base, and 1 base stayed unmatched. CDR1 is KGHDR, CDR2 SFDVKD, per germline. The CDR3 loop reads CATSDLSGGQETQYF. The DNA for the CDR3 is TGTGCCACCAGTGATTTGTCAGGGGGCCAAGAGACCCAGTACTTC.

The chain employs TRBV9 and TRBJ1-3; D gene unclear. The CDR3 is made up of 16 amino acids. The V gene's germline CDR1 is SGDLS and CDR2 YYNGEE. V lost 3 bases and J lost 2, with 15 bases in between. CDR3 in DNA: TGTGCCAGCAGCGCTACAGCTCCCCGGACTGGAAACACCATATATTTT. Protein product: CASSATAPRTGNTIYF.

This clone was seen just once. The rearrangement uses TRBV27 and TRBJ2-5; TRBD2 is a possible D gene (6 bases). The CDR3 length is 15 residues. Germline V lookup: CDR1 MNHEY, CDR2 SMNVEV (reference sequence). Trimming removed 5 bases at V and 3 bases at J, with 16 bases between. The CDR3 bases are TGTGCCAGCAGTACAAACCAGGGACTCGAAGAGACCCAGTACTTC. Translated: CASSTNQGLEETQYF.

This sequence joins TRBV5-4 and TRBJ2-2; 9 positions agree with TRBD2. In germline, CDR1 is SGHNT, CDR2 YYREEE (reference sequence). Trimming removed 2 bases from V and 5 bases from J; junction bases left unmatched: 7. The CDR3 extends over 16 amino acids. Here the CDR3 reads CASSFAGGERTGELFF. As DNA, the CDR3 is TGTGCCAGCAGCTTTGCGGGGGGGGAAAGGACCGGGGAGCTGTTTTTT.

V is TRBV6-5 and J is TRBJ1-2; 7 nucleotides agree with TRBD1. The germline V gene has CDR1 MNHEY and CDR2 SVGAGI. J gave up 11 bases and V 6 bases, and 12 bases lay outside the gene matches. CDR3 length equals 13 residues. In DNA, the CDR3 is TGTGCCAGCAGAAACAGGGGAGCTATGTGGTACACCTTC. It codes for CASRNRGAMWYTF.